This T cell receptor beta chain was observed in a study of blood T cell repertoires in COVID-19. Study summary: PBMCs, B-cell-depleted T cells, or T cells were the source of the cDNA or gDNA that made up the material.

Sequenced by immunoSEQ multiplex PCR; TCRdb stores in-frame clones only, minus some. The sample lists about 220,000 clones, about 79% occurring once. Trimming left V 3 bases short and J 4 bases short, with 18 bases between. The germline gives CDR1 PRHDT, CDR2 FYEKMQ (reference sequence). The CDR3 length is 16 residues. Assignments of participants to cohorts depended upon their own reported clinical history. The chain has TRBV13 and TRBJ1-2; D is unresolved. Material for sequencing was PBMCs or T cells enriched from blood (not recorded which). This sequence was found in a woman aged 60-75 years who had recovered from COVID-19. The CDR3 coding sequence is TGTGCCAGCAGCTTGGCCTCGGGAGTTACCCGCTATGGCTACACCTTC. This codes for CASSLASGVTRYGYTF.